These 24 T cell receptor beta chains originate from one sample sequenced in a study of cytomegalovirus exposure and HLA in healthy donors. Use of 60 Vbeta and 13 Jbeta primers characterized the PCR. The assay was immunoSEQ multiplex PCR, and TCRdb's table has in-frame clones only and misses some. There are 90,000 to 120,000 clones in the sample; over 60% occur only once, and 5.8% lies in the top ten. The sequenced sample was PBMCs. The receptors originated from a man between 60 and 70 years old in good health and CMV-seropositive.

This clone was recorded a few times. Additional DNA sequences in this sample encode the identical CDR3. Written as DNA, the CDR3 is TGTGCCAGCAGCTTAGCAGCTAGCGGGGGTCAAGAGACCCAGTACTTC. This encodes CASSLAASGGQETQYF. This chain links TRBV7-2 with TRBJ2-5; 10 bases are a match to TRBD2. Trimming removed 0 bases from V and 2 bases from J; junction bases left unmatched: 3. The CDR3 spans 16 residues. Germline CDR1 and CDR2: SGHTA and FQGNSA.

Within the sample, this clone is medium-sized. The rearrangement links TRBV7-6 to TRBJ1-1, with D perhaps matching TRBD1 (6 bases). V was clipped by 4 bases and J by 5 bases, with 17 bases between them. The CDR3 length is 15 residues. CDR1 SGHVS and CDR2 FNYEAQ come from the germline V gene. CDR3 in amino acids: CASSSRDTKGTEAFF. For the CDR3, the DNA is TGTGCCAGCAGCTCCCGGGACACAAAGGGGACTGAAGCTTTCTTT.

The CDR3 coding sequence is TGTGCCAGTAGTATAGCCCACCCATCAGGGCATGGCTACACCTTC. Amino acid sequence: CASSIAHPSGHGYTF. The V and J genes are TRBV19 and TRBJ1-2; the D gene is possibly TRBD1 (5 bases). Per germline, CDR1 LNHDA and CDR2 SQIVND (reference sequence). The CDR3 sequence is 15 residues long. V shed 1 base and J shed 6 bases, with 15 bases lying between them.

The chain employs TRBV5-1 and TRBJ1-1, with D possibly matching TRBD1 (6 bases). CDR1 and CDR2 from the germline V gene are SGHRS and YFSETQ. The CDR3 is made up of 15 amino acids. The ends were cut back, 3 bases at V and 1 base at J, with 13 bases in the middle. DNA for the CDR3: TGCGCCAGCAGCTCCGCAGGGGCCAGGAACACTGAAGCTTTCTTT. As protein: CASSSAGARNTEAFF.

V and J are TRBV5-1 and TRBJ2-1; no clear D. V lost 0 bases and J lost 9, with 25 bases in between. This CDR3 region has 18 residues. Germline V gene data show CDR1 as SGHRS and CDR2 as YFSETQ. This CDR3 is CASSLEVTQSPPVGEQFF. The DNA of the CDR3 is TGCGCCAGCAGCTTGGAGGTCACACAGTCCCCCCCGGTCGGTGAGCAGTTCTTC. The full variable domain, with the rest looked up from reference TRBV5-1 and TRBJ2-1, is KAGVTQTPRYLIKTRGQQVTLSCSPISGHRSVSWYQQTPGQGLQFLFEYFSETQRNKGNFPGRFSGRQFSNSRSEMNVSTLELGDSALYLCASSLEVTQSPPVGEQFFGPGTRLTVL.

This clone was found once. V gene TRBV6-1 combines with J gene TRBJ2-1; tentatively, D is TRBD2 (5 bases). The CDR3 runs 12 residues. The germline V and J ends were trimmed by 6 bases and 7 bases, with 10 bases remaining between them. The germline V gene encodes CDR1 MNHNS and CDR2 SASEGT. This CDR3 is CASRFVANEQFF. In DNA, the CDR3 is TGTGCCAGCAGGTTTGTAGCGAATGAGCAGTTCTTC.

The chain uses TRBV19 and TRBJ2-5; 12 bases are shared with TRBD2. CDR3 length: 18 residues. Losses at the gene ends were 3 bases for V and 3 bases for J; bases not matched to a gene: 11. Germline CDR1 LNHDA, CDR2 SQIVND (reference sequence). The CDR3 DNA is TGTGCCAGTAGTATCAGACTAGCGGGGGCCACCGCTGAAGAGACCCAGTACTTC. It specifies CASSIRLAGATAEETQYF.

This clone was observed once. The chain combines TRBV23-1 with TRBJ2-1; D is uncertain. TRBV23-1 is treated as an ORF (open reading frame) with a function not yet certain. V was clipped by 4 bases and J by 0 bases, with 7 bases between them. This CDR3 has 14 amino acids. DNA for the CDR3: TGCGCCAGCAGTCCCGCGTTCTCCTACAATGAGCAGTTCTTC. This sequence encodes CASSPAFSYNEQFF.

This sequence joins TRBV10-2 and TRBJ2-1; D is perhaps TRBD1 (6 bases). The CDR3 sequence is 11 residues long. Germline loops: CDR1 WSHSY, CDR2 SAAADI. Trimming removed 6 bases at V and 11 bases at J, with 11 bases between. The DNA for the CDR3 is TGCGCCAGCAGAGAGGACAGTCAGCAGTTCTTC. Translated, it gives CASREDSQQFF.

The J gene is TRBJ2-7, the V gene TRBV21-1; no DNA check was done on the table's D call, TRBD2. TRBV21-1 is classified as a pseudogene. The CDR3 spans 15 residues. DNA of the CDR3: TGTGCCAGCAGCCACCCCCGGGGTACCTCCTACGAGCAGTACTTC. Amino acids: CASSHPRGTSYEQYF.

As concerns this clone: At the DNA level, this CDR3 is encoded by other sequences in the same sample as well. The genes are TRBV19 and TRBJ1-1; a possible D gene is TRBD1 (6 bases). Trimming left V 3 bases short and J 0 bases short, with 8 bases between. The CDR3 extends over 14 amino acids. Germline V lookup: CDR1 LNHDA, CDR2 SQIVND (reference sequence). DNA for the CDR3: TGTGCCAGTAGTATCGAGGGGGTGAACACTGAAGCTTTCTTT. Protein product: CASSIEGVNTEAFF. Based on the CDR3 plus reference TRBV19 and TRBJ1-1, the full variable domain is DGGITQSPKYLFRKEGQNVTLSCEQNLNHDAMYWYRQDPGQGLRLIYYSQIVNDFQKGDIAEGYSVSREKKESFPLTVTSAQKNPTAFYLCASSIEGVNTEAFFGQGTRLTVV.

The chain couples TRBV9 to TRBJ1-3; D may be TRBD1 (6 bases). From germline, CDR1 is SGDLS and CDR2 YYNGEE. V was trimmed by 0 bases and J by 0 bases, leaving 16 bases between them. The CDR3 is made up of 18 amino acids. DNA for the CDR3: TGTGCCAGCAGCGTAGATCTGAGGGGGTCAGGCTCTGGAAACACCATATATTTT. Protein sequence: CASSVDLRGSGSGNTIYF.

The chain carries TRBV5-4 and TRBJ2-1; TRBD1 matches 11 bases. CDR3 length: 14 amino acids. V lost 5 bases and J lost 8; bases outside the gene matches: 6. Germline CDR1 is SGHNT and CDR2 is YYREEE (reference sequence). The CDR3 nucleotides are TGTGCCAGCAGGGGACAGGGGGGTCTAGATGAGCAGTTCTTC. As protein: CASRGQGGLDEQFF.

A single count supports this clone. V is TRBV5-1 and J is TRBJ2-1; D is undetermined. In germline, CDR1 is SGHRS, CDR2 YFSETQ. The CDR3 totals 14 residues. V was clipped by 4 bases and J by 7 bases, with 15 bases between them. CDR3 residues: CASSISSGINEQFF. The CDR3 region has the DNA TGCGCCAGCAGCATTAGTTCAGGAATAAATGAGCAGTTCTTC.

This sequence joins TRBV13 and TRBJ1-1; D gene uncertain. The CDR3 sequence is 13 residues long. Germline loops: CDR1 PRHDT, CDR2 FYEKMQ (reference sequence). V shed 1 base and J shed 7 bases, with 10 bases lying between them. CDR3 sequence reads: CASSLDRGIEAFF. The CDR3 region has the DNA TGTGCCAGCAGCTTAGACAGAGGGATTGAAGCTTTCTTT.

V and J are TRBV7-8 and TRBJ1-3; D may be TRBD1 (5 bases). This CDR3 is 14 amino acids long. V lost 3 bases to trimming and J lost 6 bases, with 12 bases between them. Germline V gives CDR1 SGHVS, CDR2 FQNEAQ. For the CDR3, the DNA is TGTGCCAGCAGCTTTGGGGGGTTCATAAACACCATATATTTT. It translates to CASSFGGFINTIYF.

This chain uses TRBV11-1 with TRBJ2-3; 8 bases are a match to TRBD2. The germline CDR1 and CDR2 sequences are SGHAT and FQDESV (reference sequence). Trimming took 2 bases from V and 4 from J; bases not matched to a gene: 2. The CDR3 consists of 14 residues. CDR3 DNA: TGTGCCAGCAGCTTAAACGGGGGGGCAGATACGCAGTATTTT. The encoded protein is CASSLNGGADTQYF.

This chain links TRBV6-5 with TRBJ1-1, with D hard to call. The CDR3 is made up of 13 amino acids. V was pared by 0 bases and J by 7 bases, with 9 bases between. Germline V gives CDR1 MNHEY, CDR2 SVGAGI. The CDR3 region has the DNA TGTGCCAGCAGTTACTCGTATCGAGGTGAAGCTTTCTTT. Amino acid sequence: CASSYSYRGEAFF.

This clone appeared once. V is TRBV15 and J is TRBJ1-6, with D tentatively TRBD1 (6 bases). CDR1 and CDR2 from the germline V gene are LNHNV and YYDKDF (reference sequence). The CDR3 contains 14 residues. V gave up 1 base and J gave up 7 bases, with 8 bases separating them. The CDR3 DNA follows: TGTGCCACCAGCAGAGCCAGGGGCAATTCACCCCTCCACTTT. It codes for CATSRARGNSPLHF.

The rearrangement links TRBV5-1 to TRBJ1-6; 10 nucleotides align to TRBD1. Looked up from germline, CDR1 is SGHRS and CDR2 is YFSETQ. CDR3 length equals 14 residues. V lost 5 bases and J lost 6; bases outside the gene matches: 2. CDR3 DNA: TGCGCCAGCAGGGGACAGGGGAGTAATTCACCCCTCCACTTT. This codes for CASRGQGSNSPLHF.

J is TRBJ1-1 and V is TRBV23-1, with a possible D match to TRBD1 (5 bases). TRBV23-1 is reported as an ORF; its role is uncertain. The V end lost 4 bases, the J end lost 1 base, and 22 bases lay between the germline ends. The CDR3 is 18 amino acids. CDR3 amino acids: CASSPGGKGTARNTEAFF. The CDR3 DNA follows: TGCGCCAGCAGTCCCGGGGGGAAGGGGACGGCTAGGAACACTGAAGCTTTCTTT.

J is TRBJ2-7 and V is TRBV6-1; 8 nucleotides align to TRBD2. The CDR3 is 15 amino acids. V trimming: 0 bases; J trimming: 7 bases; junction bases outside the gene matches: 8. CDR1 is MNHNS, CDR2 SASEGT, per germline. This CDR3 is CASSEALAGGPEQYF. For the CDR3, the DNA is TGTGCCAGCAGTGAAGCGCTCGCGGGGGGCCCAGAGCAGTACTTC.

The V call is TRBV7-2, the J call TRBJ1-5; the match to TRBD1 covers 7 bases. This CDR3 contains 13 residues. The germline CDR1 and CDR2 sequences are SGHTA and FQGNSA. Trimming at V came to 7 bases and at J to 4 bases, leaving 4 bases not matched to a gene. CDR3 in amino acids: CASTETGNQPQHF. The CDR3 DNA follows: TGTGCCAGCACCGAGACAGGGAATCAGCCCCAGCATTTT.

The genes are TRBV28 and TRBJ2-1; 12 nucleotides match TRBD2. This CDR3 comprises 16 residues. The ends lost 5 bases at V and 3 bases at J; junction bases unmatched: 5. CDR1 and CDR2 from the germline V gene are MDHEN and SYDVKM. CDR3 in DNA: TGTGCCAGCAGTCCCCAACTAGCGGGGGGCTACAATGAGCAGTTCTTC. It is translated as CASSPQLAGGYNEQFF.